Included here is one TCR beta chain sequence, with context. This sample includes further DNA sequences coding for the same CDR3. The sample is drawn from a study of shared clonotypes between healthy human individuals. Repertoires were generated with immunoSEQ multiplex PCR, while TCRdb's copy carries only in-frame clones and drops some. The table includes approximately 2.3 million clones, 93% detected once. Deletions cut 0 bases from V and 5 bases from J, with 5 bases between. The CDR3 consists of 13 residues. CDR1 and CDR2 (germline): SGDLS, YYNGEE. Sequences were obtained from naive CD4+ T cells from PBMCs. Specified subset: CD45RA+ positively selected. This chain connects TRBV9 to TRBJ2-2, with a tentative D call TRBD2 (5 bases). The TCR sequence derives from a man younger than 35 in good health. Some clones in this sample may be carry-over from other donors' samples. Written as DNA, the CDR3 is TGTGCCAGCAGCGTAGCGGGGACCGGGGAGCTGTTTTTT. This translates into CASSVAGTGELFF.